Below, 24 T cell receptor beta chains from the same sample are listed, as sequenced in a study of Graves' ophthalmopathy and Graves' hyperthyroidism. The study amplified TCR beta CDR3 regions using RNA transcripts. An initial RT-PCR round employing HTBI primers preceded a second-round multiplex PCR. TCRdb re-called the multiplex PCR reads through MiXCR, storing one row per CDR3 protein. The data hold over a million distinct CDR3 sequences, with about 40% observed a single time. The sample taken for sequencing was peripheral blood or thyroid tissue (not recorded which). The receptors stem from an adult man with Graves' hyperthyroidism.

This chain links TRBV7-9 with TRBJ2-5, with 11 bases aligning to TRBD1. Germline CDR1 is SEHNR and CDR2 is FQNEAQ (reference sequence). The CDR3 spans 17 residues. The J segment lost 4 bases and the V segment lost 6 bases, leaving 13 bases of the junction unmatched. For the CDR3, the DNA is TGTGCCAGCAGTTACCCTGCGGTGGGACAGGGGGGAGAGACCCAGTACTTC. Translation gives CASSYPAVGQGGETQYF. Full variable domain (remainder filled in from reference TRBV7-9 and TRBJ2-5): DTGVSQNPRHKITKRGQNVTFRCDPISEHNRLYWYRQTLGQGPEFLTYFQNEAQLEKSRLLSDRFSAERPKGSFSTLEIQRTEQGDSAMYLCASSYPAVGQGGETQYFGPGTRLLVL.

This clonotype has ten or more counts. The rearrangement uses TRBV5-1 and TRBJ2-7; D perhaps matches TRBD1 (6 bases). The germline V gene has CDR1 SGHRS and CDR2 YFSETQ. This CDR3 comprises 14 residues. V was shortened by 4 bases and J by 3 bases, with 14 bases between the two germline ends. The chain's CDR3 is CASSPGTGHYEQYF. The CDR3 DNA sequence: TGCGCCAGCAGCCCCGGGACGGGACACTACGAGCAGTACTTC.

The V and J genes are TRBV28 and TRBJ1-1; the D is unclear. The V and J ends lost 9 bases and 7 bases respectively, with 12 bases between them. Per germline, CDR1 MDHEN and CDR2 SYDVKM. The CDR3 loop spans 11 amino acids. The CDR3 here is CASPTSDEAFF. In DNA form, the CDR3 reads TGTGCCAGTCCTACATCTGATGAAGCTTTCTTT.

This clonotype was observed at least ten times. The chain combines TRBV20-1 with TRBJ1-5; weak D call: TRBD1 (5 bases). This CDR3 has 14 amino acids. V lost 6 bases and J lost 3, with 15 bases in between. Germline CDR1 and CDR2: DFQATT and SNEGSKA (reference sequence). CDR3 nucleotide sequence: TGCAGTGCCGTCCAGCCCAGGGTCAATCAGCCCCAGCATTTT. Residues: CSAVQPRVNQPQHF.

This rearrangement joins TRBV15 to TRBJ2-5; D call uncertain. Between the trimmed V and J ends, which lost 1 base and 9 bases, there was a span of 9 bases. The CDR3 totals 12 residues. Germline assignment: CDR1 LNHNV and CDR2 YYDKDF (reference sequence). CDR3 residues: CATSRADQPQYF. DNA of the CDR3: TGTGCCACCAGCAGAGCCGATCAGCCCCAGTACTTC.

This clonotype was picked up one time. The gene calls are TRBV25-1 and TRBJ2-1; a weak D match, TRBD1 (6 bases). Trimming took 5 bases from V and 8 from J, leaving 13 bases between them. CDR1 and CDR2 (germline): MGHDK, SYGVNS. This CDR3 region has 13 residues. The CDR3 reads CASSRQGFHEQFF. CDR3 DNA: TGTGCCAGCAGTCGGCAGGGGTTCCATGAGCAGTTCTTC. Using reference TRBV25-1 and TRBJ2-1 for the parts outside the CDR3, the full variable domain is EADIYQTPRYLVIGTGKKITLECSQTMGHDKMYWYQQDPGMELHLIHYSYGVNSTEKGDLSSESTVSRIRTEHFPLTLESARPSHTSQYLCASSRQGFHEQFFGPGTRLTVL.

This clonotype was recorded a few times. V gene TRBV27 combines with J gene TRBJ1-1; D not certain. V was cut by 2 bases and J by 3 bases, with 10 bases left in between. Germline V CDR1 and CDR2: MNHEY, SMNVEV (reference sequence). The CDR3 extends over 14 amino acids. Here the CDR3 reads CASSLRPTDTEAFF. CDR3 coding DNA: TGTGCCAGCAGTTTAAGGCCGACGGACACTGAAGCTTTCTTT.

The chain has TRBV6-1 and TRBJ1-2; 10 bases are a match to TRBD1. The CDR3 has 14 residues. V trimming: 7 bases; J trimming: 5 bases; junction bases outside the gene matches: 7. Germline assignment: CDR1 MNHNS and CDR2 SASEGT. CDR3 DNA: TGTGCCAGCATCGAATCGGGACAGGGGTATGGCTACACCTTC. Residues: CASIESGQGYGYTF.

CDR3 protein: CASSLRQVTDYEQYF. The CDR3 DNA reads as TGCGCCAGCAGCCTGCGACAGGTCACGGACTACGAGCAGTACTTC. This rearrangement joins TRBV5-1 to TRBJ2-7, with TRBD1 as a possible D gene (6 bases). The germline gives CDR1 SGHRS, CDR2 YFSETQ. The CDR3 has 15 residues. The V and J ends lost 4 bases and 3 bases respectively, with 17 bases between them.

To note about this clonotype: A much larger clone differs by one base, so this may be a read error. The CDR3 protein is CSIAEGGTGELFF. The CDR3, as DNA: TGCAGCATAGCTGAAGGGGGGACCGGGGAGCTGTTTTTT. V is TRBV29-1 and J is TRBJ2-2, with D perhaps given as TRBD1 or TRBD2 (6 bases each). The germline CDR1 and CDR2 sequences are SQVTM and ANQGSEA. This CDR3 is 13 amino acids long. The V gene lost 8 bases and the J gene lost 5 bases, with 15 bases spanning the gap.

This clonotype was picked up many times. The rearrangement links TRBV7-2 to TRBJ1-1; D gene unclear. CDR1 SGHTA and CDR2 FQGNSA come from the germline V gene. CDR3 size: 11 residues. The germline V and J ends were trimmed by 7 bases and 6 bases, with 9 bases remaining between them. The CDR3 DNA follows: TGTGCCAGCAACCGATCACCTGAAGCTTTCTTT. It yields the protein CASNRSPEAFF.

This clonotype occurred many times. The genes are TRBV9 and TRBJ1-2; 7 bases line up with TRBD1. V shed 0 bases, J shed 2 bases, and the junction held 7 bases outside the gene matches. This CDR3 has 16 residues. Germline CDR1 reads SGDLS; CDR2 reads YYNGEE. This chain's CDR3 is CASSVDPDRQNYGYTF. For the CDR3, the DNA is TGTGCCAGCAGCGTAGACCCGGACAGGCAGAACTATGGCTACACCTTC.

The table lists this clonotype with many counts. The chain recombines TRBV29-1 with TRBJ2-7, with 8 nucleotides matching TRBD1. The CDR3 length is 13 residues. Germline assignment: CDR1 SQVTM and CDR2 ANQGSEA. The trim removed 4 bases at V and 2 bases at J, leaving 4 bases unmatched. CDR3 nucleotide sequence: TGCAGCGTTGTAGGGGACAGGACCTACGAGCAGTACTTC. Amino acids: CSVVGDRTYEQYF.

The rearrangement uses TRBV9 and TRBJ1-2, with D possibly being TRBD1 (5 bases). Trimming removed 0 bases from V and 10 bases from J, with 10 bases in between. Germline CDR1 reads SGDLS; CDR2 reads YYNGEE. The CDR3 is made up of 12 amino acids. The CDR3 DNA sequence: TGTGCCAGCAGCGTAGGACAGTCTCCCTACACCTTC. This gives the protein CASSVGQSPYTF.

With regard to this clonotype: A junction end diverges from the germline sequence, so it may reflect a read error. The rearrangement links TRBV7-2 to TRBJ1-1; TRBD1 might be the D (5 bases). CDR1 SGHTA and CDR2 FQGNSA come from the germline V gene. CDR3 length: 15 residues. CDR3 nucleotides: TGTGCCAGCAGCCAATGGGGGTTCATGAACGCTGAAGCTTTCTTT. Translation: CASSQWGFMNAEAFF.

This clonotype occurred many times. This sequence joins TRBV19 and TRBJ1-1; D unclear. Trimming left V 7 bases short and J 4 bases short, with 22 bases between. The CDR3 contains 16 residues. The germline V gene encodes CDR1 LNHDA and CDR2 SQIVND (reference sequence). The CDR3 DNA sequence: TGTGCCAGTAAGGACGCAAACGTCGACCCAGTCACTGAAGCTTTCTTT. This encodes CASKDANVDPVTEAFF.

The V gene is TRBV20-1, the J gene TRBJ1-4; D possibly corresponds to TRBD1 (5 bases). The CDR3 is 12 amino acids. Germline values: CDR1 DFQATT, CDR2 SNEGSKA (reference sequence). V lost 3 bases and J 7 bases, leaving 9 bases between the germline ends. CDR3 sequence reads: CSARGDPEKLFF. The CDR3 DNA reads TGCAGTGCTAGGGGGGATCCTGAAAAACTGTTTTTT.

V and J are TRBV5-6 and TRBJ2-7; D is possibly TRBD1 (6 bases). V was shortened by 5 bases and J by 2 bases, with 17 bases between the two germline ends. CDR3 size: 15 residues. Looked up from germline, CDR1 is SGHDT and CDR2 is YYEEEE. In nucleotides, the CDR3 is TGTGCCAGCAGACTCCGGACAGCAAAAGCCTACGAGCAGTACTTC. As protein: CASRLRTAKAYEQYF. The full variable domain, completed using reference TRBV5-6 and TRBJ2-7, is DAGVTQSPTHLIKTRGQQVTLRCSPKSGHDTVSWYQQALGQGPQFIFQYYEEEERQRGNFPDRFSGHQFPNYSSELNVNALLLGDSALYLCASRLRTAKAYEQYFGPGTRLTVT.

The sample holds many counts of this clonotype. The CDR3 nucleotides read TGTGCCAGCAGGGACGACAGGGCCGGAGGCGAGCAGTACTTC. It codes for CASRDDRAGGEQYF. The chain is built from TRBV2 and TRBJ2-7, with TRBD1 matching over 7 bases. The CDR3 contains 14 residues. From germline, CDR1 is SNHLY and CDR2 FYNNEI. The ends lost 6 bases at V and 6 bases at J; junction bases unmatched: 11. Drawing the rest from reference TRBV2 and TRBJ2-7, the complete variable domain is EPEVTQTPSHQVTQMGQEVILRCVPISNHLYFYWYRQILGQKVEFLVSFYNNEISEKSEIFDDQFSVERPDGSNFTLKIRSTKLEDSAMYFCASRDDRAGGEQYFGPGTRLTVT.

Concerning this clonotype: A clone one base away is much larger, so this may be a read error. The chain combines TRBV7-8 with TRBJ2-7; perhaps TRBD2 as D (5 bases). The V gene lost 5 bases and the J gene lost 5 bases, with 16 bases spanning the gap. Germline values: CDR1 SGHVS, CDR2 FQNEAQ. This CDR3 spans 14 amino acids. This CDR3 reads CASSLGLSADEQYF. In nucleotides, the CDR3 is TGTGCCAGCAGCCTCGGACTTTCTGCCGACGAGCAGTACTTC.

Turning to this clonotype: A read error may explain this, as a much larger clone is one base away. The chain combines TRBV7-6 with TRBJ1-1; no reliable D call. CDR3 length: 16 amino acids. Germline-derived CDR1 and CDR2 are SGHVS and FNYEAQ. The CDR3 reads CASSIASPGSNTEAFF. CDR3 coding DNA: TGTGCCAGCAGCATAGCGTCGCCGGGGTCGAACACTGAAGCTTTCTTT.

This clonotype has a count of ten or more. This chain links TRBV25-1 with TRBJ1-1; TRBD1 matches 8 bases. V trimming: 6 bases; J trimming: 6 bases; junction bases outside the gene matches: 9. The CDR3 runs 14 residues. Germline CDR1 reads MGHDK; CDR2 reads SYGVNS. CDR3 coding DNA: TGTGCCAGCAGAAAACAGGGGGTAGTCCCTGAAGCTTTCTTT. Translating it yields CASRKQGVVPEAFF.

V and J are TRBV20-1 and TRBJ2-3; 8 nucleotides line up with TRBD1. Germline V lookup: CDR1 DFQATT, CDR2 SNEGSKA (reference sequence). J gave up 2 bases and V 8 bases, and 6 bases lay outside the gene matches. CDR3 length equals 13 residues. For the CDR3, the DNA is TGCAGTCCCAGGGACAGGAACACAGATACGCAGTATTTT. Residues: CSPRDRNTDTQYF.

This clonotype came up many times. Here the CDR3 DNA reads TGCAGTGCTGAGGGACAGCTTCAAGAGACCCAGTACTTC. As protein: CSAEGQLQETQYF. The chain combines TRBV20-1 with TRBJ2-5; 7 bases align to TRBD1. This CDR3 has 13 amino acids. Germline CDR1 DFQATT, CDR2 SNEGSKA (reference sequence). V was pared by 5 bases and J by 2 bases, with 5 bases of the junction left unmatched.